Detailed here is one TCR beta chain. As yet, its antigen is unknown. This sample is drawn from a study of Ad26.COV2.S vaccination and SARS-CoV-2 variants. As for the study in general: Participant was drawn from the COV1001 Ad26.COV2.S trial arm.

Documented treatment: around 19 received Ad26.COV2.S at low or high dose, single or two shots; five or six received placebo; per-sample allocation not given. Collection of the samples took place on day 63 after the first injection of vaccine or placebo. Sequenced by immunoSEQ multiplex PCR; TCRdb stores in-frame clones only, minus some. The sample lists 440,000 or so clones, around 90% occurring once. Broader study findings: Placebo recipients trailed vaccine recipients in spike-specific TCR breadth.

Germline CDR1 reads SGHTA; CDR2 reads FQGNSA. The CDR3 sequence is 14 residues long. V gave up 5 bases and J gave up 1 base, with 11 bases separating them. The clonotype comes from a person between 18 and 65 years old who received the Ad26.COV2.S COVID-19 vaccine or a placebo. The rearrangement uses TRBV7-2 and TRBJ2-5, with a possible D match to TRBD2 (6 bases). Sample: peripheral blood, taken in a trial of Ad26.COV2.S vaccine versus placebo. The chain's CDR3 is CASSQAGGQETQYF. CDR3 nucleotide sequence: TGTGCCAGCAGCCAAGCCGGGGGCCAAGAGACCCAGTACTTC.